The clone carrying this T cell receptor (beta chain) appeared a few times. Its antigen is as yet unknown. The entry originates in a study of T cells after yellow fever vaccination. Study-level findings and limits: Though weaker, the secondary response peaked faster, on day 5 versus 15. Most clones from primary vaccination were detected again post-booster (approximately 96% CD4, 88% CD8). Although most clonotypes did not, a small share appeared in both CD4 and CD8 compartments.

A single record per CDR3 protein comes from TCRdb applying MiXCR to the 5' RACE reads. The data hold about 340,000 distinct CDR3 sequences, with about 8.7% observed a single time. CDR3 length: 12 residues. The ends were cut back, 3 bases at V and 5 bases at J, with 7 bases in the middle. Germline V CDR1 and CDR2: LNHDA, SQIVND (reference sequence). The gene calls are TRBV19 and TRBJ2-5; D ambiguous. The input for sequencing was PBMCs, taken on the day of the first yellow fever vaccination. This sequence was found in a man aged 18 to 35 who received the YFV17D yellow fever vaccine. CDR3 coding DNA: TGTGCCAGTAGTATTTACGGCGAGACCCAGTACTTC. This sequence encodes CASSIYGETQYF.